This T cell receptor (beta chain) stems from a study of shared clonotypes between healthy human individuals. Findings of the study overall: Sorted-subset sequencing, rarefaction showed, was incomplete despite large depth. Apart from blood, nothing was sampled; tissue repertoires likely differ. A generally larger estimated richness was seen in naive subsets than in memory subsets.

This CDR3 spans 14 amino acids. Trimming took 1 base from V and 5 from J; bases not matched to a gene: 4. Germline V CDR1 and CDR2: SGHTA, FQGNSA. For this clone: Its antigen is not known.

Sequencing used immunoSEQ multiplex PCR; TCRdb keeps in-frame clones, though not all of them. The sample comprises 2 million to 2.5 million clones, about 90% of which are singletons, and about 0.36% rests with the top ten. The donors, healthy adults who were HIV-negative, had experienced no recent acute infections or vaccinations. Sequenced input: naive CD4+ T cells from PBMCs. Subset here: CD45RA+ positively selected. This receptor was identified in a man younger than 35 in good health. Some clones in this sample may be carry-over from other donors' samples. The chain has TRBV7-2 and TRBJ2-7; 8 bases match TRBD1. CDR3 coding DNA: TGTGCCAGCAGCTTAGGTCACAGGGGGAACGAGCAGTACTTC. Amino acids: CASSLGHRGNEQYF.